This T cell receptor beta chain derives from a study of blood T cell repertoires in COVID-19. Clones were read by immunoSEQ multiplex PCR, and TCRdb kept only the in-frame ones, dropping some. The table includes under 60,000 clones, approximately 84% detected once. This CDR3 has 13 residues. Trimming removed 3 bases at V and 5 bases at J, with 8 bases between. Looked up from germline, CDR1 is MNHNS and CDR2 is SASEGT. The TCR comes from a man in his sixties with acute or convalescent COVID-19. V and J are TRBV6-1 and TRBJ1-5; D unresolved. Sequences were obtained from peripheral blood. The DNA of the CDR3 is TGTGCCAGCAGTGAGAGGGAGGATCAGCCCCAGCATTTT. Residues: CASSEREDQPQHF.